The 6 T cell receptor beta chains given below trace back to one sample, sequenced in a study of OX40 agonist ivuxolimab in advanced cancers. Here immunoSEQ multiplex PCR was the method, and the copy in TCRdb shows in-frame clones only, minus some. This table holds roughly 93,000 clones, about 90% found once. The source material was CD4+ or CD8+ T cells sorted from blood, sampled in a trial of the OX40 agonist ivuxolimab. These receptors all come from an adult with an advanced solid tumor such as melanoma, head and neck, liver or kidney cancer.

The rearrangement joins TRBV5-4 to TRBJ2-7; 10 nucleotides match TRBD2. Germline V gives CDR1 SGHNT, CDR2 YYREEE (reference sequence). CDR3 length equals 16 residues. V lost 0 bases, J lost 7 bases, and 10 bases stayed unmatched. CDR3 residues: CASSLAIPSGRGEQYF. CDR3 DNA sequence: TGTGCCAGCAGCTTGGCCATCCCTAGCGGGAGAGGGGAGCAGTACTTC.

This clone was detected only once. V gene TRBV5-1 combines with J gene TRBJ2-1, with TRBD2 matching over 11 bases. The germline gives CDR1 SGHRS, CDR2 YFSETQ. CDR3 length: 16 residues. Losses at the gene ends were 4 bases for V and 8 bases for J; bases not matched to a gene: 11. Here the CDR3 DNA reads TGCGCCAGCAGCGATCGACTAGCGGGGTCTTTCGATGAGCAGTTCTTC. As protein: CASSDRLAGSFDEQFF.

This chain connects TRBV7-9 to TRBJ1-4, with TRBD1 matching over 7 bases. V was clipped by 5 bases and J by 3 bases; unmatched bases: 6. The length of the CDR3 is 15 residues. Germline CDR1 is SEHNR and CDR2 is FQNEAQ (reference sequence). Here the CDR3 reads CASSRGGQSNEKLFF. CDR3 bases: TGTGCCAGCAGCCGGGGGGGACAGTCTAATGAAAAACTGTTTTTT.

DNA for the CDR3: TGTGCCAGCAGCTCTCCGGAGGGGGTTCGAACCGGGGAGCTGTTTTTT. Translated, it gives CASSSPEGVRTGELFF. V gene TRBV5-4 combines with J gene TRBJ2-2; D may be TRBD1 or TRBD2 (6 bases each). Germline loops: CDR1 SGHNT, CDR2 YYREEE (reference sequence). V lost 3 bases and J lost 5, with 17 bases in between. CDR3 length: 16 amino acids.

This rearrangement joins TRBV9 to TRBJ1-1; D possibly corresponds to TRBD1 (6 bases). Germline-derived CDR1 and CDR2 are SGDLS and YYNGEE. The CDR3 consists of 15 residues. V dropped 0 bases and J dropped 2 bases, with 11 bases sitting between them. The DNA of the CDR3 is TGTGCCAGCAGCGTAGGAGGGGGGTTTAACACTGAAGCTTTCTTT. The encoded protein is CASSVGGGFNTEAFF.

The chain uses TRBV7-2 and TRBJ2-4; 9 bases fit TRBD2. Trimming cost V 5 bases and J 1 base; bases outside gene matches: 9. CDR3 length: 17 amino acids. Germline values: CDR1 SGHTA, CDR2 FQGNSA. Here the CDR3 DNA reads TGTGCCAGCAGCACATCTCTAGCGGGGCCTGCCAAAAACATTCAGTACTTC. This translates into CASSTSLAGPAKNIQYF.